This passage covers 20 T cell receptor beta chains from one sample sequenced in a study of cytomegalovirus exposure and HLA in healthy donors. This PCR relied on a set of 60 Vbeta primers and 13 Jbeta primers. TCRdb's copy holds only in-frame clones and misses some; the assay was immunoSEQ multiplex PCR. The sample has 180,000 or so clones; about 80% are singletons. Sequencing input: PBMCs. The receptors originated from a man in his forties in good health and CMV-seronegative.

V and J are TRBV27 and TRBJ1-5; D remains ambiguous. The length of the CDR3 is 13 residues. Per germline, CDR1 MNHEY and CDR2 SMNVEV (reference sequence). The V and J ends lost 5 bases and 3 bases respectively, with 8 bases between them. The CDR3 nucleotides are TGTGCCAGCAGTCGAGAACCCAATCAGCCCCAGCATTTT. Its translation: CASSREPNQPQHF.

The J gene is TRBJ1-2, the V gene TRBV18, with D tentatively TRBD1 (5 bases). CDR3 size: 17 residues. Trimming removed 2 bases from V and 3 bases from J, with 19 bases in between. In germline, CDR1 is KGHSH, CDR2 LQKENI. This chain's CDR3 is CASSPIPAGQRDYGYTF. DNA of the CDR3: TGTGCCAGCTCACCAATCCCAGCAGGGCAACGAGACTATGGCTACACCTTC.

Remarks on this clone: This sample includes further DNA sequences coding for the same CDR3. The J gene is TRBJ1-1, the V gene TRBV6-5; D is unclear. The CDR3 covers 14 residues. Between the trimmed V and J ends, which lost 3 bases and 6 bases, there was a span of 14 bases. Germline values: CDR1 MNHEY, CDR2 SVGAGI. The CDR3 DNA reads TGTGCCAGCAGTTATTCCCGGGGAGGCGCTGAAGCTTTCTTT. As protein: CASSYSRGGAEAFF.

V usage is TRBV11-3 and J usage is TRBJ2-1; maybe TRBD1 (6 bases). CDR3 size: 15 residues. CDR1 and CDR2 from the germline V gene are SGHNT and YENEEA. The V gene lost 5 bases and the J gene lost 0 bases, with 11 bases spanning the gap. CDR3 nucleotide sequence: TGTGCCAGCAGCCAACGACAGGACTCCTACAATGAGCAGTTCTTC. Protein product: CASSQRQDSYNEQFF.

This clone was recorded once. This chain uses TRBV7-2 with TRBJ2-2; 8 nucleotides match TRBD1. There are 15 residues in the CDR3. Looked up from germline, CDR1 is SGHTA and CDR2 is FQGNSA. Trimming removed 1 base from V and 6 bases from J; junction bases left unmatched: 4. CDR3 bases: TGTGCCAGCAGCTTAGTGTCGACAGGGGCCGGGGAGCTGTTTTTT. As protein: CASSLVSTGAGELFF.

In its sample, this clone was seen once. This chain links TRBV7-2 with TRBJ2-2; 9 nucleotides align to TRBD2. The V gene's germline CDR1 is SGHTA and CDR2 FQGNSA. Germline trimming cut 7 bases from V and 4 bases from J; bases unmatched to any gene: 10. The length of the CDR3 is 16 residues. The CDR3 is CASTPVAGVVTGELFF. Written as DNA, the CDR3 is TGTGCCAGCACCCCAGTAGCGGGAGTCGTCACCGGGGAGCTGTTTTTT.

The chain uses TRBV6-5 and TRBJ1-5, with D possibly TRBD1 on 5 matching bases. The CDR3 contains 15 residues. Germline values: CDR1 MNHEY, CDR2 SVGAGI. Trimming left V 6 bases short and J 4 bases short, with 16 bases between. The chain's CDR3 is CASSSARAFNQPQHF. The CDR3, as DNA: TGTGCCAGCAGCTCCGCCAGGGCCTTTAATCAGCCCCAGCATTTT.

The chain is built from TRBV4-1 and TRBJ2-6; D unresolved. Germline CDR1 MGHRA, CDR2 YSYEKL. V was clipped by 4 bases and J by 0 bases, with 16 bases between them. The length of the CDR3 is 18 residues. This chain's CDR3 is CASSRLLLQLSGANVLTF. The CDR3 DNA sequence: TGCGCCAGCAGCCGCCTTCTTTTACAGCTCTCTGGGGCCAACGTCCTGACTTTC.

This chain connects TRBV15 to TRBJ2-2; D may be TRBD2 (8 bases). V was shortened by 1 base and J by 8 bases, with 17 bases between the two germline ends. In germline, CDR1 is LNHNV, CDR2 YYDKDF (reference sequence). The CDR3 has 16 residues. CDR3 sequence (DNA): TGTGCCACCAGCAGAGCCCGGGAGGGGGCTCAGGGGGAGCTGTTTTTT. This sequence encodes CATSRAREGAQGELFF.

CDR3 sequence reads: CASSLQYEQYF. DNA for the CDR3: TGTGCCAGCAGCTTACAGTACGAGCAGTACTTC. J is TRBJ2-7 and V is TRBV11-2; unclear D gene. The germline gives CDR1 SGHAT, CDR2 FQNNGV. Trimming removed 2 bases at V and 4 bases at J, with 3 bases between. The CDR3 has 11 residues.

V usage is TRBV18 and J usage is TRBJ2-7; weak D call: TRBD2 (5 bases). CDR1 is KGHSH and CDR2 is LQKENI in the germline V gene. The CDR3 covers 14 residues. V lost 4 bases and J 2 bases, leaving 12 bases between the germline ends. The CDR3 region is CASSLDGGPYEQYF. DNA for the CDR3: TGTGCCAGCTCACTTGACGGAGGACCCTACGAGCAGTACTTC.

The chain combines TRBV6-5 with TRBJ1-1, with 8 nucleotides matching TRBD1. Germline CDR1 is MNHEY and CDR2 is SVGAGI. The CDR3 is 13 residues long. The junction had 1 base not matched to a gene; V was cut back by 4 bases and J by 3 bases. The CDR3, as DNA: TGTGCCAGCAGTTCACAGGGGGACACTGAAGCTTTCTTT. Protein product: CASSSQGDTEAFF.

This chain joins TRBV7-2 and TRBJ1-2; TRBD1 agrees at 7 bases. Germline assignment: CDR1 SGHTA and CDR2 FQGNSA. Trimming took 5 bases from V and 4 from J; bases not matched to a gene: 4. The CDR3 spans 13 residues. CDR3 in DNA: TGTGCCAGCAGCATCGGACAGGCCTATGGCTACACCTTC. Residues: CASSIGQAYGYTF.

The CDR3 is CASSLAVNEKLFF. Written as DNA, the CDR3 is TGTGCCAGCAGCTTGGCCGTTAATGAAAAACTGTTTTTT. This chain connects TRBV5-5 to TRBJ1-4, with no clear D. In germline, CDR1 is SGHKS, CDR2 YYEKEE (reference sequence). The CDR3 has 13 residues. V lost 0 bases and J 4 bases, leaving 4 bases between the germline ends.

In nucleotides, the CDR3 is TGTGCCAGCAGCTCTGCGTTCACAGATACGCAGTATTTT. Amino acids: CASSSAFTDTQYF. J is TRBJ2-3 and V is TRBV7-2; D is ambiguous. From germline, CDR1 is SGHTA and CDR2 FQGNSA. The germline V and J ends were trimmed by 4 bases and 2 bases, with 7 bases remaining between them. The CDR3 has 13 amino acids. The full variable domain, in which reference TRBV7-2 and TRBJ2-3 provide the parts outside the CDR3, is GAGVSQSPSNKVTEKGKDVELRCDPISGHTALYWYRQSLGQGLEFLIYFQGNSAPDKSGLPSDRFSAERTGGSVSTLTIQRTQQEDSAVYLCASSSAFTDTQYFGPGTRLTVL.

The gene calls are TRBV18 and TRBJ1-4; D is unclear. CDR3 length equals 13 residues. Trimming stripped 6 bases from V and 3 bases from J, with 8 bases between. From germline, CDR1 is KGHSH and CDR2 LQKENI. CDR3 bases: TGTGCCAGCTCCCCGCGCCCTAATGAAAAACTGTTTTTT. Its translation is CASSPRPNEKLFF.

The gene calls are TRBV7-2 and TRBJ2-1, with TRBD2 matching 8 bases. CDR1 is SGHTA and CDR2 is FQGNSA in the germline V gene. The V segment lost 0 bases and the J segment 6 bases; nucleotides outside the gene matches: 7. This CDR3 contains 16 residues. CDR3 sequence: CASSLAISGGTNEQFF. Here the CDR3 DNA reads TGTGCCAGCAGCTTAGCGATCTCGGGGGGGACCAATGAGCAGTTCTTC.

The V call is TRBV13, the J call TRBJ2-3, with 12 bases fitting TRBD2. Germline V lookup: CDR1 PRHDT, CDR2 FYEKMQ (reference sequence). The CDR3 runs 17 residues. J was trimmed by 3 bases and V by 0 bases; bases with no gene match: 4. Here the CDR3 reads CASSLGASGGATDTQYF. The DNA for the CDR3 is TGTGCCAGCAGCTTAGGCGCTAGCGGGGGGGCTACAGATACGCAGTATTTT.

This chain connects TRBV5-4 to TRBJ2-5; tentative D call: TRBD2 (6 bases). Trimming took off 4 bases at V and 5 bases at J, with 18 bases between the two ends. The CDR3 covers 15 residues. Germline-derived CDR1 and CDR2 are SGHNT and YYREEE (reference sequence). The DNA of the CDR3 is TGTGCCAGCAGCCGAGATGGGGACTCACGGGAGACCCAGTACTTC. The encoded protein is CASSRDGDSRETQYF.

This chain links TRBV6-5 with TRBJ1-3; tentatively, D is TRBD1 (6 bases). CDR1 is MNHEY and CDR2 is SVGAGI in the germline V gene. V was trimmed by 6 bases and J by 0 bases, leaving 12 bases between them. The CDR3 loop spans 15 amino acids. The CDR3 nucleotides read TGTGCCAGCAGGGGGGACACGAGCTCTGGAAACACCATATATTTT. As protein: CASRGDTSSGNTIYF.